This T cell receptor (beta chain) stems from a study of regulatory T cells in long-lasting Graves disease. This CDR3 region has 15 residues. With 6 bases clipped from V and 8 bases from J, the junction kept 11 bases outside the gene matches. In germline, CDR1 is MNHNS, CDR2 SASEGT. Documented time point: persistent/refractory GD, antithyroid drugs over 5 years with positive TRAb. The TCR library used RNA extracted from PBMCs. Graves' disease was diagnosed by American Thyroid Association guidelines. Library construction for TCR beta used iRepertoire HTBI primers and Arm-PCR of CDR3 regions. One entry per CDR3 protein results from TCRdb running MiXCR on the multiplex PCR reads. The repertoire holds roughly 500,000 distinct CDR3 sequences, with 22% as singletons. Points from the study as a whole: Patients whose Graves' disease persisted exhibited lower TCR diversity than those newly diagnosed.

This clonotype was observed at least ten times. The antigen is not known. Sequencing was performed on peripheral blood mononuclear cells (PBMCs), taken when the disease was refractory, from a patient treated with antithyroid drugs. This TCR came from a female donor with Graves disease. The rearrangement links TRBV6-1 to TRBJ1-4; 8 nucleotides match TRBD1. The CDR3 coding sequence is TGTGCCAGCAGCCCCCGCGACAGGGGCGACGAAAAACTGTTTTTT. It codes for CASSPRDRGDEKLFF.